This T cell receptor (beta chain) was identified during a study of blood T cell repertoires in COVID-19. Profiled with immunoSEQ multiplex PCR; TCRdb holds only in-frame clones, not every one. The data show 150,000 to 200,000 clones, around 82% seen once. This sequence was found in a man in his forties who had recovered from COVID-19. Sequenced: PBMCs or T cells enriched from blood (not recorded which).

For the CDR3, the DNA is TGTGCCAGCAGCTCGCGGTCGGAGTACGAGCAGTACTTC. Translating gives CASSSRSEYEQYF. The rearrangement uses TRBV7-2 and TRBJ2-7; no clear D gene. The CDR3 is made up of 13 amino acids. V was cut by 4 bases and J by 4 bases, with 11 bases left in between. CDR1 is SGHTA, CDR2 FQGNSA, per germline. Together with reference TRBV7-2 and TRBJ2-7, the CDR3 gives the full variable domain: GAGVSQSPSNKVTEKGKDVELRCDPISGHTALYWYRQSLGQGLEFLIYFQGNSAPDKSGLPSDRFSAERTGGSVSTLTIQRTQQEDSAVYLCASSSRSEYEQYFGPGTRLTVT.